One sample yielded the 29 T cell receptor beta chains listed below, sequenced in a study of cytomegalovirus exposure and HLA in healthy donors. It was with 60 Vbeta and 13 Jbeta primers that the PCR ran. TCRdb's copy holds only in-frame clones and misses some; the assay was immunoSEQ multiplex PCR. The sample holds 100,000 to 150,000 clones, 73% seen once. The sequencing input was PBMCs. All receptors derive from a woman in her thirties or forties in good health and CMV-seropositive.

The chain recombines TRBV21-1 with TRBJ2-2; TRBD2, the table's D call, lacks a check against the DNA. TRBV21-1 is given as a pseudogene. This CDR3 spans 12 amino acids. The CDR3 DNA follows: TGTGCCAGCAGCAAACTAGACGGGGAGCTGTTTTTT. Encoded protein: CASSKLDGELFF.

The chain recombines TRBV4-3 with TRBJ2-1, with D perhaps TRBD1 (5 bases). Trimming cost V 4 bases and J 9 bases, with 13 bases left between them. Per the germline V gene, CDR1 is LGHNA and CDR2 is YSLEER. The CDR3 runs to 13 residues. CDR3 in DNA: TGCGCCAGCAGCCCAGGGTTGGAGTGTGAGCAGTTCTTC. Protein product: CASSPGLECEQFF.

The V and J genes are TRBV18 and TRBJ1-3, with D perhaps TRBD1 (6 bases). Germline V gives CDR1 KGHSH, CDR2 LQKENI. The V gene lost 6 bases and the J gene lost 0 bases, with 15 bases spanning the gap. The CDR3 extends over 16 amino acids. In DNA, the CDR3 is TGTGCCAGCTCGCCCTCACAGGGAAACTCTGGAAACACCATATATTTT. Amino acids: CASSPSQGNSGNTIYF. Full variable domain (rest looked up from reference TRBV18 and TRBJ1-3): NAGVMQNPRHLVRRRGQEARLRCSPMKGHSHVYWYRQLPEEGLKFMVYLQKENIIDESGMPKERFSAEFPKEGPSILRIQQVVRGDSAAYFCASSPSQGNSGNTIYFGEGSWLTVV.

This clone was found once. The CDR3 loop reads CASSFRQVLPNTEAFF. CDR3 DNA: TGTGCCAGCAGTTTCCGACAGGTCCTACCTAACACTGAAGCTTTCTTT. This chain joins TRBV27 and TRBJ1-1; tentatively, D is TRBD1 (6 bases). This CDR3 is 16 amino acids long. V lost 3 bases to trimming and J lost 2 bases, with 16 bases between them. Germline CDR1 reads MNHEY; CDR2 reads SMNVEV (reference sequence).

V usage is TRBV7-2 and J usage is TRBJ2-7, with D possibly being TRBD1 (5 bases). This CDR3 has 17 amino acids. Germline V CDR1 and CDR2: SGHTA, FQGNSA. The germline V and J ends were trimmed by 2 bases and 1 base, with 18 bases remaining between them. In nucleotides, the CDR3 is TGTGCCAGCAGCTTACATCATTTAGTGACAGAATCCTACGAGCAGTACTTC. Translated: CASSLHHLVTESYEQYF.

The rearrangement links TRBV5-1 to TRBJ1-2; 8 nucleotides line up with TRBD1. Unmatched junction bases numbered 9, after V lost 2 bases and J lost 6 bases. Germline V gives CDR1 SGHRS, CDR2 YFSETQ. CDR3 length equals 15 residues. CDR3 residues: CASSLDLDRVDGYTF. CDR3 sequence (DNA): TGCGCCAGCAGCTTAGACCTGGACAGGGTGGATGGCTACACCTTC.

V is TRBV2 and J is TRBJ2-3, with D tentatively TRBD2 (7 bases). Looked up from germline, CDR1 is SNHLY and CDR2 is FYNNEI. Trimming left V 5 bases short and J 5 bases short, with 20 bases between. This CDR3 region has 16 residues. CDR3 protein: CASSRRGGEKIDTQYF. In nucleotides, the CDR3 is TGTGCCAGCAGTCGAAGGGGGGGAGAAAAGATAGATACGCAGTATTTT. Combining the CDR3 with reference TRBV2 and TRBJ2-3 gives the whole variable domain EPEVTQTPSHQVTQMGQEVILRCVPISNHLYFYWYRQILGQKVEFLVSFYNNEISEKSEIFDDQFSVERPDGSNFTLKIRSTKLEDSAMYFCASSRRGGEKIDTQYFGPGTRLTVL.

This clone was seen more than once but under ten times. V is TRBV28 and J is TRBJ1-1; no clear D. The ends were cut back, 7 bases at V and 7 bases at J, with 16 bases in the middle. Germline assignment: CDR1 MDHEN and CDR2 SYDVKM. CDR3 size: 13 residues. Here the CDR3 DNA reads TGTGCCAGCACTTCCGACCCGAGGCGTGAAGCTTTCTTT. Residues: CASTSDPRREAFF. Variable domain in full (rest from reference TRBV28 and TRBJ1-1): DVKVTQSSRYLVKRTGEKVFLECVQDMDHENMFWYRQDPGLGLRLIYFSYDVKMKEKGDIPEGYSVSREKKERFSLILESASTNQTSMYLCASTSDPRREAFFGQGTRLTVV.

This rearrangement joins TRBV5-1 to TRBJ1-1; D gene ambiguous. V shed 0 bases and J shed 10 bases, with 7 bases lying between them. Germline loops: CDR1 SGHRS, CDR2 YFSETQ. The CDR3 contains 11 residues. The CDR3: CASSLGSGAFF. CDR3 DNA: TGCGCCAGCAGCTTGGGTTCGGGAGCTTTCTTT.

The chain links TRBV4-2 to TRBJ2-3; D is uncertain. The V and J ends lost 2 bases and 1 base respectively, with 4 bases between them. Germline V gene lookup returns CDR1 LGHNA and CDR2 YNFKEQ. This CDR3 has 13 amino acids. For the CDR3, the DNA is TGTGCCAGCAGCCAACTTCGCACAGATACGCAGTATTTT. It translates to CASSQLRTDTQYF.

J is TRBJ2-7 and V is TRBV19, with D possibly TRBD1 on 6 matching bases. Trimming took off 3 bases at V and 2 bases at J, with 17 bases between the two ends. Germline CDR1 reads LNHDA; CDR2 reads SQIVND (reference sequence). CDR3 length: 16 residues. Here the CDR3 reads CASSIYVGQSTYEQYF. CDR3 bases: TGTGCCAGTAGTATCTATGTAGGACAGAGTACCTACGAGCAGTACTTC.

The chain employs TRBV5-4 and TRBJ1-2; 8 bases line up with TRBD1. This CDR3 is 13 amino acids long. Germline V gene lookup returns CDR1 SGHNT and CDR2 YYREEE (reference sequence). V lost 4 bases to trimming and J lost 5 bases; unmatched junction nucleotides: 4. CDR3 region: CASSNTGGYGYTF. CDR3 bases: TGTGCCAGCAGCAATACAGGGGGTTATGGCTACACCTTC.

A word on this clone: This specimen includes other DNA sequences encoding the same CDR3. This chain uses TRBV4-1 with TRBJ2-5, with 12 bases lining up with TRBD2. V shed 2 bases and J 5 bases; nucleotides not matched to a gene: 18. Germline lookup yields CDR1 MGHRA and CDR2 YSYEKL. CDR3 length: 20 amino acids. The chain's CDR3 is CASSQIQKTSGRRFGETQYF. The CDR3 DNA sequence: TGCGCCAGCAGCCAAATCCAGAAAACTAGCGGGAGGAGGTTTGGGGAGACCCAGTACTTC.

The chain links TRBV9 to TRBJ1-1; D is possibly TRBD1 (6 bases). V lost 0 bases to trimming and J lost 1 base, with 10 bases between them. CDR3 length: 15 residues. Germline CDR1 is SGDLS and CDR2 is YYNGEE. CDR3 in DNA: TGTGCCAGCAGCGTAGCCTGGACAGCGAACACTGAAGCTTTCTTT. Translating gives CASSVAWTANTEAFF.

As for this clone: A single base is all that separates this from a far larger clone, so a read error is likely. Other DNA sequences in the same sample also yield this CDR3. The chain links TRBV25-1 to TRBJ1-5, with no clear D. CDR3 length equals 15 residues. Trimming removed 3 bases from V and 0 bases from J, with 9 bases in between. Germline-derived CDR1 and CDR2 are MGHDK and SYGVNS. CDR3 DNA: TGTGCCAGCAGTGAGGCCGACAATAGCAATCAGCCCCAGCATTTT. This encodes CASSEADNSNQPQHF.

The J gene is TRBJ1-1, the V gene TRBV19, with TRBD1 matching over 8 bases. The V gene end was trimmed by 3 bases and the J gene end by 4 bases; junction bases not matched to a gene: 10. The CDR3 has 16 amino acids. Germline assignment: CDR1 LNHDA and CDR2 SQIVND (reference sequence). CDR3 region: CASSIRTGSRGTEAFF. CDR3 nucleotide sequence: TGTGCCAGTAGTATTCGGACAGGGTCTCGGGGCACTGAAGCTTTCTTT.

The chain combines TRBV18 with TRBJ1-6; 7 bases align to TRBD1. In germline, CDR1 is KGHSH, CDR2 LQKENI. This CDR3 comprises 15 residues. Unmatched junction bases numbered 2, after V lost 1 base and J lost 5 bases. The CDR3 reads CASSPRQGDNSPLHF. CDR3 DNA sequence: TGTGCCAGCTCACCACGACAGGGTGATAATTCACCCCTCCACTTT.

The rearrangement joins TRBV14 to TRBJ2-7; D uncertain. This CDR3 spans 11 amino acids. The germline gives CDR1 SGHDN, CDR2 FVKESK. V gave up 1 base and J gave up 7 bases, with 5 bases separating them. The CDR3: CASSQAEEQYF. The CDR3 DNA reads as TGTGCCAGCAGCCAAGCGGAGGAGCAGTACTTC.

The chain couples TRBV28 to TRBJ2-1; D uncertain. CDR3 length: 14 residues. Trimming removed 6 bases from V and 7 bases from J, with 16 bases in between. Germline V CDR1 and CDR2: MDHEN, SYDVKM. The DNA for the CDR3 is TGTGCCAGCAGAGACTCTGCCCGTCGGAATGAGCAGTTCTTC. As protein: CASRDSARRNEQFF.

The V gene is TRBV9, the J gene TRBJ2-5; no clear D gene. V gave up 1 base and J gave up 4 bases, with 14 bases separating them. The CDR3 consists of 15 residues. Germline V gene sequence: CDR1 SGDLS, CDR2 YYNGEE. CDR3 bases: TGTGCCAGCAGCGTATCTGATAAGGCTAGAGAGACCCAGTACTTC. This gives the protein CASSVSDKARETQYF.

The J gene is TRBJ2-1, the V gene TRBV28, with D perhaps TRBD1 (8 bases). Germline V gene sequence: CDR1 MDHEN, CDR2 SYDVKM. This CDR3 has 20 amino acids. The germline V and J ends were trimmed by 2 bases and 3 bases, with 26 bases remaining between them. CDR3 bases: TGTGCCAGCAGTTTACGGATGCGGGGGTTGACAGGGGATGGCTACAATGAGCAGTTCTTC. Encoded protein: CASSLRMRGLTGDGYNEQFF.

The chain has TRBV4-3 and TRBJ1-6, with D perhaps matching TRBD1 (5 bases). Trimming removed 0 bases from V and 4 bases from J, with 13 bases in between. This CDR3 is built from 17 residues. Germline CDR1 reads LGHNA; CDR2 reads YSLEER. The CDR3 DNA follows: TGCGCCAGCAGCCAAGAAGCGCGGAGACAGTATAATTCACCCCTCCACTTT. It encodes CASSQEARRQYNSPLHF.

This chain links TRBV7-9 with TRBJ1-3, with D possibly matching TRBD1 (5 bases). Germline loops: CDR1 SEHNR, CDR2 FQNEAQ (reference sequence). The CDR3 spans 15 residues. Trimming left V 2 bases short and J 4 bases short, with 12 bases between. CDR3 DNA: TGTGCCAGCAGCTTATCGATGACAGCGGGAAACACCATATATTTT. Protein sequence: CASSLSMTAGNTIYF.

This clone is a singleton in its sample. The V gene is TRBV11-1, the J gene TRBJ2-2, with TRBD1 identical over 9 bases. V was pared by 4 bases and J by 6 bases, with 9 bases of the junction left unmatched. CDR1 is SGHAT and CDR2 is FQDESV in the germline V gene (reference sequence). The CDR3 runs to 16 residues. Here the CDR3 DNA reads TGTGCCAGCAGCTGGGGACAGGGTAAACCCTCCGGGGAGCTGTTTTTT. Residues: CASSWGQGKPSGELFF.

The CDR3 coding sequence is TGTGCCAGCAGCTTCGGGCTAGCGGGGGACGAGCAGTACTTC. It codes for CASSFGLAGDEQYF. The V and J genes are TRBV7-9 and TRBJ2-7; 10 bases match TRBD2. The CDR3 spans 14 residues. The germline gives CDR1 SEHNR, CDR2 FQNEAQ (reference sequence). V lost 3 bases to trimming and J lost 5 bases; unmatched junction nucleotides: 4.

The V gene is TRBV4-3, the J gene TRBJ2-7; a weak D match, TRBD1 (5 bases). The CDR3 runs 14 residues. Trimming pared 2 bases from V and 2 bases from J, leaving 10 bases between. CDR1 and CDR2 from the germline V gene are LGHNA and YSLEER. The CDR3 DNA reads as TGCGCCAGCAGCCAATTAGGGGCGGCCTACGAGCAGTACTTC. It specifies CASSQLGAAYEQYF.

The rearrangement uses TRBV5-1 and TRBJ2-7, with D uncertain. Trimming removed 2 bases at V and 2 bases at J, with 5 bases between. CDR1 and CDR2 (germline): SGHRS, YFSETQ. The CDR3 has 12 residues. This chain's CDR3 is CASSLQPYEQYF. DNA for the CDR3: TGCGCCAGCAGCTTACAGCCCTACGAGCAGTACTTC.

This chain joins TRBV7-2 and TRBJ1-2, with 9 nucleotides matching TRBD1. The trim removed 3 bases at V and 13 bases at J, leaving 12 bases unmatched. Germline V gene data show CDR1 as SGHTA and CDR2 as FQGNSA. The CDR3 length is 14 residues. Here the CDR3 reads CASSLGPGQGTRTF. CDR3 in DNA: TGTGCCAGCAGCTTGGGACCGGGACAGGGTACTCGCACCTTC.

The chain recombines TRBV19 with TRBJ2-7, with 7 bases lining up with TRBD2. Germline assignment: CDR1 LNHDA and CDR2 SQIVND (reference sequence). The CDR3 totals 14 residues. V dropped 5 bases and J dropped 7; count of bases not matched to a gene: 11. This CDR3 is CASSRLRGGEEQYF. CDR3 in DNA: TGTGCCAGTAGTCGTCTAAGGGGAGGGGAAGAGCAGTACTTC.